The rows below give T cell receptor beta chains drawn from one sample of a study of post-analysis software for immune sequencing data. In TCRdb, the PCR reads were re-called with MiXCR into one record per CDR3 protein. The sample yields approximately 690,000 distinct CDR3 sequences, more than 50% seen once. Source material: blood. The receptors stem from a girl aged 2 to 10 with multiple sclerosis. Both conserved end residues are part of each CDR3. A D gene is named only where the DNA matches it firmly. Only some rows state a clone size, as once, few, many or a class for expanded clones.

d_gene | j_gene | v_gene | abundance | CDR3aa | CDR3nt
- | TRBJ1-1 | TRBV12-3/TRBV12-4 | few | CASSLTQNTEAFF | TGTGCCAGCAGTTTAACCCAGAACACTGAAGCTTTCTTT
- | TRBJ1-4 | TRBV15 | - | CATSRDRTNEELFF | TGTGCCACCAGCAGGGACAGAACTAATGAAGAACTGTTTTTT
- | TRBJ2-1 | TRBV10-3 | - | CAISGKGAGNEQFF | TGTGCCATCAGTGGGAAAGGGGCAGGTAATGAGCAGTTCTTC
- | TRBJ2-3 | TRBV6-1 | - | CASSEMGGTDTQYF | TGTGCCAGCAGTGAAATGGGCGGCACAGATACGCAGTATTTT
TRBD2 | TRBJ2-3 | TRBV6-2/TRBV6-3 | few | CASSWSGGGSDTQYF | TGTGCCAGCAGTTGGAGCGGGGGTGGATCAGATACGCAGTATTTT
- | TRBJ2-6 | TRBV5-1 | - | CASSLFHRGMGGANVRTF | TGCGCCAGCAGCTTGTTTCACAGGGGTATGGGAGGGGCCAACGTCCGGACTTTC
- | TRBJ2-3 | TRBV4-3 | - | CASSQDASDTQYF | TGCGCCAGCAGCCAAGATGCGTCAGATACGCAGTATTTT
- | TRBJ2-7 | TRBV3-1 | - | CASSQDHGGGGEQYF | TGTGCCAGCAGCCAAGATCATGGGGGCGGGGGCGAGCAGTACTTC
TRBD2 | TRBJ2-3 | TRBV27 | - | CASNSGREGSGTQYF | TGTGCCAGCAACTCGGGCAGGGAGGGATCGGGTACGCAGTATTTT
- | TRBJ1-5 | TRBV7-3 | once | CASSPSDPRNQPQHF | TGTGCCAGCAGCCCATCGGACCCGCGCAATCAGCCCCAGCATTTT
TRBD1 | TRBJ2-5 | TRBV20-1 | - | CSAKLLTGMGETQYF | TGCAGTGCTAAGCTTTTGACAGGGATGGGAGAGACCCAGTACTTC
TRBD2 | TRBJ2-1 | TRBV7-9 | - | CASSSREGSYNEQFF | TGTGCCAGCAGCTCCCGGGAGGGCTCCTACAATGAGCAGTTCTTC
- | TRBJ2-3 | TRBV5-1 | - | CASALGQSTDTQYF | TGCGCCAGCGCCCTAGGACAGAGCACAGATACGCAGTATTTT
- | TRBJ2-3 | TRBV10-3 | - | CAISDNRTLTDTQYF | TGTGCCATCAGTGATAACCGGACTCTCACAGATACGCAGTATTTT
- | TRBJ1-2 | TRBV20-1 | - | CSAKSGRNYGYTF | TGCAGTGCTAAATCAGGGCGAAACTATGGCTACACCTTC
- | TRBJ1-1 | TRBV6-2/TRBV6-3 | - | CASTSAGMNTEAFF | TGTGCCAGCACCTCGGCTGGGATGAACACTGAAGCTTTCTTT
- | TRBJ2-5 | TRBV7-8 | - | CASSSSIRMIDPNKETQYF | TGTGCCAGCAGCTCCTCAATTAGAATGATCGACCCCAATAAAGAGACCCAGTACTTC
- | TRBJ2-3 | TRBV29-1 | - | CSEYRALTDTQYF | TGCAGCGAGTACAGGGCCTTGACAGATACGCAGTATTTT
- | TRBJ2-5 | TRBV27 | few | CASSSPSAGETQYF | TGTGCCAGCAGTTCCCCTAGCGCAGGGGAGACCCAGTACTTC
TRBD1 | TRBJ2-7 | TRBV10-3 | - | CAISESMGQVFYEQYF | TGTGCCATCAGTGAGTCGATGGGACAGGTGTTCTACGAGCAGTACTTC
- | TRBJ2-5 | TRBV27 | - | CVSSDSGQETQYF | TGTGTCAGCAGCGATAGCGGTCAAGAGACCCAGTACTTC
- | TRBJ1-1 | TRBV15 | - | CATSRRPGTREFEAFF | TGTGCCACCAGCAGACGTCCCGGGACACGAGAATTCGAAGCTTTCTTT
- | TRBJ1-2 | TRBV10-3 | - | CAIRESRGPNYGYTF | TGTGCCATCAGGGAGTCCAGGGGACCTAACTATGGCTACACCTTC
- | TRBJ1-2 | TRBV4-1 | - | CASSPGQGDNYGYTF | TGCGCCAGCTCCCCAGGCCAGGGAGACAACTATGGCTACACCTTC
TRBD1 | TRBJ1-2 | TRBV12-3/TRBV12-4 | - | CASSFGQGANGYTF | TGTGCCAGCAGTTTCGGACAGGGGGCTAACGGCTACACCTTC
TRBD1 | TRBJ2-3 | TRBV3-1 | few | CASSPGGGRADTQYF | TGTGCCAGCAGTCCAGGGGGCGGTCGGGCAGATACGCAGTATTTT
- | TRBJ2-1 | TRBV7-2 | few | CASSFVGALYNEQFF | TGTGCCAGCAGCTTCGTGGGGGCCCTCTACAATGAGCAGTTCTTC
- | TRBJ2-3 | TRBV7-2 | - | CASSLFRRTQYF | TGTGCCAGCAGCTTATTCAGACGTACGCAGTATTTT
- | TRBJ1-5 | TRBV12-3/TRBV12-4 | - | CASGAFIDSQPQHF | TGTGCCAGCGGGGCGTTCATCGACAGTCAGCCCCAGCATTTT
- | TRBJ2-5 | TRBV5-1 | once | CASSLEYSGQETQYF | TGCGCCAGCAGCTTGGAATATAGCGGCCAAGAGACCCAGTACTTC
TRBD1 | TRBJ2-7 | TRBV5-1 | once | CASSLVRGLYEQYF | TGCGCCAGCAGCTTGGTCAGGGGGCTGTACGAGCAGTACTTC
- | TRBJ1-2 | TRBV6-4 | few | CASSDSGGNYGYTF | TGTGCCAGCAGTGACTCCGGCGGCAACTATGGCTACACCTTC
- | TRBJ1-2 | TRBV10-2 | - | CASSESSGRGLGYTF | TGCGCCAGCAGTGAGTCGAGCGGCAGGGGCCTGGGCTACACCTTC
- | TRBJ2-5 | TRBV10-3 | - | CAISESPGEETQYF | TGTGCCATCAGTGAGTCCCCGGGGGAAGAGACCCAGTACTTC
TRBD2 | TRBJ2-3 | TRBV29-1 | - | CSVGAASGVLTDTQYF | TGCAGCGTCGGGGCGGCTAGCGGGGTTCTCACAGATACGCAGTATTTT
TRBD2 | TRBJ2-2 | TRBV4-1 | - | CASSQPLAGGPKNTGELFF | TGCGCCAGCAGCCAACCGTTAGCGGGAGGGCCTAAGAACACCGGGGAGCTGTTTTTT
- | TRBJ1-1 | TRBV30 | - | CAYDSGTEAFF | TGTGCCTATGACAGTGGCACTGAAGCTTTCTTT
- | TRBJ2-5 | TRBV25-1 | - | CASSDQGLGETQYF | TGTGCCAGCAGTGACCAGGGTCTTGGCGAGACCCAGTACTTC
- | TRBJ2-7 | TRBV12-3/TRBV12-4 | - | CASRQTRNYEQYF | TGTGCCAGCAGGCAGACTAGAAACTACGAGCAGTACTTC
- | TRBJ2-5 | TRBV6-6 | few | CASSKQGHAQETQYF | TGTGCCAGCAGTAAACAGGGACACGCCCAAGAGACCCAGTACTTC
- | TRBJ1-2 | TRBV6-6 | few | CASSVGGNGYTF | TGTGCCAGCAGCGTGGGGGGGAATGGCTACACCTTC
TRBD2 | TRBJ2-1 | TRBV2 | few | CASSPGLALRDEQFF | TGTGCCAGCAGCCCCGGACTAGCCCTCCGGGATGAGCAGTTCTTC
TRBD1 | TRBJ2-1 | TRBV10-3 | - | CATEVDRADNEQFF | TGTGCCACCGAAGTGGACAGGGCTGACAATGAGCAGTTCTTC
- | TRBJ1-1 | TRBV12-3/TRBV12-4 | few | CASRRGRTNTEAFF | TGTGCCAGCAGAAGGGGACGGACGAACACTGAAGCTTTCTTT
- | TRBJ1-2 | TRBV5-5 | few | CASSLVDNYGYTF | TGTGCCAGCAGCTTGGTGGACAACTATGGCTACACCTTC
TRBD1 | TRBJ2-7 | TRBV5-1 | - | CASSRETGPPNYEQYF | TGCGCCAGCAGCCGTGAGACAGGGCCTCCTAACTACGAGCAGTACTTC
TRBD1 | TRBJ1-2 | TRBV10-3 | - | CAIGTGGHYGYTF | TGTGCCATCGGGACAGGGGGCCACTATGGCTACACCTTC
- | TRBJ1-1 | TRBV7-2 | once | CASSLSISGEGAFF | TGTGCCAGCAGCTTATCAATAAGCGGGGAGGGAGCTTTCTTT
- | TRBJ2-1 | TRBV6-5 | few | CASRDLGGNEQFF | TGTGCCAGCAGGGATTTAGGTGGCAATGAGCAGTTCTTC
TRBD2 | TRBJ2-3 | TRBV20-1 | - | CSASGAHSQTSGVHTDTQYF | TGCAGTGCTAGTGGGGCCCACTCTCAAACCAGCGGGGTGCACACAGATACGCAGTATTTT
- | TRBJ2-7 | TRBV4-1 | - | CASSQLTEPYEQYF | TGCGCCAGCAGCCAACTGACAGAACCCTACGAGCAGTACTTC
- | TRBJ1-5 | TRBV6-2/TRBV6-3 | few | CASRSTGAPLQHF | TGTGCCAGCCGCTCCACGGGGGCACCGCTCCAGCATTTT
- | TRBJ2-1 | TRBV4-3 | - | CASSQRGRVNEQFF | TGCGCCAGCAGCCAGAGGGGACGGGTCAATGAGCAGTTCTTC
- | TRBJ1-2 | TRBV29-1 | once | CSVVGFDYGYTF | TGCAGCGTGGTAGGATTCGACTATGGCTACACCTTC